This T cell receptor beta chain originates from a study of T cell repertoires in cytomegalovirus infection. Concerning this clonotype: Antigen: not known.

TCRdb used MiXCR to reprocess the reads, holding one entry per CDR3 protein. The sample yields 700,000 to 950,000 distinct CDR3 sequences, 32% seen once. The CDR3 is 14 amino acids. Germline values: CDR1 LNHDA, CDR2 SQIVND (reference sequence). V was clipped by 6 bases and J by 6 bases, with 17 bases between them. The rearrangement links TRBV19 to TRBJ1-2; TRBD1 might be the D (6 bases). This TCR was sampled from a human donor in good health (CMV status not recorded). Some clones in this sample may be carry-over from other donors' samples. The material was cultured CD8+ T cells from PBMCs, obtained from culture after CMV antigen stimulation. DNA of the CDR3: TGTGCCAGTAGCCCTGACAGGAGGGGCGATGGCTACACCTTC. Its translation: CASSPDRRGDGYTF.